This TCR beta chain was captured in a study of neurological immune-mediated disorders. V gave up 3 bases and J gave up 4 bases; unmatched junction bases: 6. This CDR3 is 16 amino acids long. This clonotype has at least ten counts. Using its own MiXCR run on the 5' RACE reads, TCRdb lists one record per CDR3 protein. The data hold 70,000 to 95,000 distinct CDR3 sequences, with 15% to 20% observed a single time. V is TRBV12-3 or TRBV12-4 and J is TRBJ2-2; 9 positions agree with TRBD2. The sequencing input was PBMCs. The receptor comes from a woman in her thirties or forties in good health. CDR3 DNA: TGTGCCAGCAGTTTGATTGCGGGGGGGCGCACCGGGGAGCTGTTTTTT. Its translation is CASSLIAGGRTGELFF.